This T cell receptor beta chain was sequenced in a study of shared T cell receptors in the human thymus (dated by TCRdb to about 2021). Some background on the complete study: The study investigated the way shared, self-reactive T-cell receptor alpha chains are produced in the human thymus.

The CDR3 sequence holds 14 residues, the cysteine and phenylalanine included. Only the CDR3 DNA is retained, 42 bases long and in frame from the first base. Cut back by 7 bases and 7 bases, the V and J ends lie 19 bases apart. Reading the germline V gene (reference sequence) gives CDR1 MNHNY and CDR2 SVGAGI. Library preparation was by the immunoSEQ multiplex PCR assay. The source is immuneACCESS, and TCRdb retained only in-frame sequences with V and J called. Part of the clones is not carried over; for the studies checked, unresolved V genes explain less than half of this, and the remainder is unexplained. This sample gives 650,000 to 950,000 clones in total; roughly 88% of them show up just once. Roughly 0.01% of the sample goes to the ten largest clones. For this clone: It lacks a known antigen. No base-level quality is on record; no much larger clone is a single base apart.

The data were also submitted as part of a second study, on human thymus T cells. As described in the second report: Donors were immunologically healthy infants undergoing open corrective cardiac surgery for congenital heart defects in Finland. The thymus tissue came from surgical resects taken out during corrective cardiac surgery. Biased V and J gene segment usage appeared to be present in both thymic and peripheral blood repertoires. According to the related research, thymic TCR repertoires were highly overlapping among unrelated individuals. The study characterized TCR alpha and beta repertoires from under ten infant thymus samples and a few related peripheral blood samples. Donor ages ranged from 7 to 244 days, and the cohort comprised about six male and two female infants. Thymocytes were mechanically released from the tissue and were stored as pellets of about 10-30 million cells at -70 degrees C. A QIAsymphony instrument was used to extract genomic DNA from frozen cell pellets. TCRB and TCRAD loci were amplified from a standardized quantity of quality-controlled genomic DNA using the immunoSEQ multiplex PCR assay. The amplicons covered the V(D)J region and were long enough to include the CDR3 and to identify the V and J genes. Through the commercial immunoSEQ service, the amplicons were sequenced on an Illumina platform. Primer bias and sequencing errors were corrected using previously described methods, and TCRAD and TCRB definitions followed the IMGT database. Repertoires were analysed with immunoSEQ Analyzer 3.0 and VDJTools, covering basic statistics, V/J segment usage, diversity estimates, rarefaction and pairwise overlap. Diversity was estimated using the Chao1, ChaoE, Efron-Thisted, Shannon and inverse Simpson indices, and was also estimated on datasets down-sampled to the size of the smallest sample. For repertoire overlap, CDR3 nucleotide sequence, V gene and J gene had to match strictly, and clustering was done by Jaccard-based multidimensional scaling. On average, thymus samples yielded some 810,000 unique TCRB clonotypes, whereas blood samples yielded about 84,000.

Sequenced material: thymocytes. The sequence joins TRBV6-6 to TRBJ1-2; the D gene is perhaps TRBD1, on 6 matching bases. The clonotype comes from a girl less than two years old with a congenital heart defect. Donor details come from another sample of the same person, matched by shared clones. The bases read TGTGCCAGCATCACAGGACGCGGCAGGGGTGGCTACACCTTC. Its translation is CASITGRGRGGYTF.